This T cell receptor beta chain emerged from a study of glioma-infiltrating T cells. The CDR3 is 14 amino acids. V lost 4 bases to trimming and J lost 1 base, with 10 bases between them. Germline V gene lookup returns CDR1 SNHLY and CDR2 FYNNEI. Broader study findings: Very few CDR3 sequences were shared between tissue and blood. Gliomas, especially low-grade, showed above-expected tissue-blood divergence; non-neoplastic patients showed below.

This clonotype was recorded at least ten times. Its antigen remains unknown. Using RNA template, CDR3s of TCR alpha and beta were amplified with iRepertoire arm-PCR. Tissue mRNA or PBMC total RNA, about 90-450 ng, went into one-step reverse transcription and amplification. A single record per CDR3 protein comes from TCRdb applying MiXCR to the multiplex PCR reads. The sample holds tens of thousands of distinct CDR3 sequences, roughly 39% seen once. Sequenced: glioma tissue, nonneoplastic brain tissue, or PBMCs (not recorded which). V gene TRBV2 combines with J gene TRBJ1-1; D may be TRBD1 (5 bases). The clonotype comes from a human donor with low-grade glioma or glioblastoma, undergoing nonglioma brain surgery, or in good health (not recorded which). For the CDR3, the DNA is TGTGCCAGCAGTGGGGGGAATTGGAACACTGAAGCTTTCTTT. Translated: CASSGGNWNTEAFF.